These 20 T cell receptor beta chains share one sample of origin, sequenced in a study of beta chain features in type 1 diabetes. Isolated RNA was reverse transcribed in full, so expressed TCRB transcripts were sequenced. Generated by immunoSEQ multiplex PCR, the TCRdb table keeps only in-frame clones and is missing some. The sample contains some 900,000 clones, roughly a sixth of which appear only once. Sequencing was performed on naive CD4+ T cells from blood. These receptors were taken from a woman aged 18-35 years in good health.

This clone has a handful of counts. This chain uses TRBV5-6 with TRBJ1-1; possible D gene TRBD1, 5 bases. Between the trimmed V and J ends, which lost 0 bases and 8 bases, there was a span of 20 bases. The CDR3 extends over 16 amino acids. Germline V CDR1 and CDR2: SGHDT, YYEEEE. The chain's CDR3 is CASSLGGVGLLIEAFF. DNA of the CDR3: TGTGCCAGCAGCTTGGGGGGCGTAGGTCTCCTAATCGAAGCTTTCTTT.

This clone has a count of ten or more. The rearrangement links TRBV21-1 to TRBJ2-1; the D call in the table, TRBD2, was not verified against the DNA. TRBV21-1 is flagged as a pseudogene. The CDR3 has 13 residues. CDR3 bases: TGTGCCAGCAGCCCCCTCGGGGGTAATGAGCAGTTCTTC. Its translation: CASSPLGGNEQFF.

This clone was recorded a few times. The same CDR3 arises from other DNA sequences in this sample as well. This chain connects TRBV5-4 to TRBJ1-1; D gene uncertain. In germline, CDR1 is SGHNT, CDR2 YYREEE (reference sequence). This CDR3 contains 13 residues. The V gene lost 0 bases and the J gene lost 0 bases, with 3 bases spanning the gap. The CDR3 bases are TGTGCCAGCAGCTTGGGCGTGAACACTGAAGCTTTCTTT. Protein product: CASSLGVNTEAFF.

This clone was detected only a few times. The chain joins TRBV5-1 to TRBJ2-5; 8 bases are a match to TRBD1. From germline, CDR1 is SGHRS and CDR2 YFSETQ. The CDR3 sequence is 17 residues long. V was clipped by 0 bases and J by 2 bases; unmatched bases: 9. CDR3 DNA: TGCGCCAGCAGCTTGGCCGTCGGGACAGGAGTTCAAGAGACCCAGTACTTC. Amino acids: CASSLAVGTGVQETQYF.

The genes are TRBV5-6 and TRBJ2-1; 7 bases align to TRBD2. This CDR3 is 16 amino acids long. V lost 4 bases to trimming and J lost 4 bases; unmatched junction nucleotides: 11. The germline V gene encodes CDR1 SGHDT and CDR2 YYEEEE. The CDR3 region has the DNA TGTGCCAGCAGCCTCTCCGGCGGGAGTTCTTACAATGAGCAGTTCTTC. This encodes CASSLSGGSSYNEQFF.

This rearrangement joins TRBV7-8 to TRBJ1-4, with D unclear. Germline loops: CDR1 SGHVS, CDR2 FQNEAQ. V was trimmed by 5 bases and J by 7 bases, leaving 11 bases between them. The CDR3 loop spans 13 amino acids. This chain's CDR3 is CASSEREAEKLFF. CDR3 coding DNA: TGTGCCAGCAGCGAAAGGGAGGCTGAAAAACTGTTTTTT.

The chain employs TRBV29-1 and TRBJ2-7, with 13 bases identical to TRBD2. Trimming removed 4 bases from V and 6 bases from J; junction bases left unmatched: 3. Looked up from germline, CDR1 is SQVTM and CDR2 is ANQGSEA. This CDR3 has 13 amino acids. DNA for the CDR3: TGCAGCGTTGGCGGACTAGCGGGAGCCGAGCAGTACTTC. Its protein is CSVGGLAGAEQYF.

This chain connects TRBV7-3 to TRBJ2-2; a possible D gene is TRBD2 (6 bases). With 5 bases removed from V and 2 bases from J, the gap between germline ends came to 18 bases. Germline V lookup: CDR1 SGHTA, CDR2 FQGTGA. The CDR3 has 17 amino acids. The CDR3 loop is CASSPLARSHNTGELFF. In DNA, the CDR3 is TGTGCCAGCAGCCCTCTAGCGCGCAGCCACAACACCGGGGAGCTGTTTTTT.

The chain carries TRBV28 and TRBJ2-3; D not certain. The germline V and J ends were trimmed by 3 bases and 2 bases, with 12 bases remaining between them. The CDR3 is 15 residues long. Germline V CDR1 and CDR2: MDHEN, SYDVKM. The CDR3: CASSLGSSYTDTQYF. The CDR3 DNA is TGTGCCAGCAGTTTGGGAAGCTCCTACACAGATACGCAGTATTTT.

The V gene is TRBV2, the J gene TRBJ1-2, with D perhaps TRBD1 (5 bases). The V gene lost 6 bases and the J gene lost 0 bases, with 14 bases spanning the gap. The CDR3 is made up of 15 amino acids. CDR1 SNHLY and CDR2 FYNNEI come from the germline V gene. This chain's CDR3 is CASRDLDSTNYGYTF. The CDR3 coding sequence is TGTGCCAGCAGGGACCTTGACAGTACTAACTATGGCTACACCTTC.

The chain couples TRBV4-1 to TRBJ2-1; 9 bases map to TRBD2. The germline gives CDR1 MGHRA, CDR2 YSYEKL. CDR3 length: 15 residues. V dropped 1 base and J dropped 9; count of bases not matched to a gene: 7. The CDR3: CASSQVMAGGTEQFF. CDR3 coding DNA: TGCGCCAGCAGCCAAGTTATGGCGGGAGGGACTGAGCAGTTCTTC.

The chain is built from TRBV28 and TRBJ2-6; maybe TRBD2 (6 bases). Germline loops: CDR1 MDHEN, CDR2 SYDVKM. V lost 2 bases and J 0 bases, leaving 14 bases between the germline ends. The CDR3 is 18 residues long. The CDR3 loop reads CASSLGGTGSSGANVLTF. DNA for the CDR3: TGTGCCAGCAGTTTAGGGGGGACGGGGTCCTCTGGGGCCAACGTCCTGACTTTC.

The chain combines TRBV28 with TRBJ2-3; tentative D call: TRBD2 (6 bases). In germline, CDR1 is MDHEN, CDR2 SYDVKM. The CDR3 consists of 20 residues. Trimming cost V 6 bases and J 5 bases, with 33 bases left between them. CDR3 protein: CASSRPTLLVRRDRKDTQYF. The CDR3 DNA sequence: TGTGCCAGCAGCCGCCCGACCCTGCTAGTTAGGCGGGATCGTAAAGATACGCAGTATTTT.

This clone came up a few times. Different DNA sequences within this sample yield the same CDR3. J is TRBJ1-5 and V is TRBV5-6; D is uncertain. Germline assignment: CDR1 SGHDT and CDR2 YYEEEE. The CDR3 totals 12 residues. V was trimmed by 0 bases and J by 7 bases, leaving 5 bases between them. CDR3 DNA: TGTGCCAGCAGCTTGGGAAACCAGCCCCAGCATTTT. Translating it yields CASSLGNQPQHF.

This chain connects TRBV7-2 to TRBJ2-1; tentative D call: TRBD2 (5 bases). The CDR3 length is 15 residues. Per germline, CDR1 SGHTA and CDR2 FQGNSA. V was cut by 5 bases and J by 6 bases, with 17 bases left in between. This CDR3 is CASSENGVAINEQFF. The CDR3 DNA is TGTGCCAGCAGCGAAAACGGGGTGGCCATCAATGAGCAGTTCTTC.

The CDR3 region has the DNA TGTGCCAGCAGCTTGGACCGGACAGGGGATGACGAGCAGTACTTC. Residues: CASSLDRTGDDEQYF. The genes are TRBV5-4 and TRBJ2-7, with TRBD1 matching 9 bases. CDR3 length equals 15 residues. Looked up from germline, CDR1 is SGHNT and CDR2 is YYREEE (reference sequence). V shed 0 bases and J 5 bases; nucleotides not matched to a gene: 6.

This clone turned up a few times. V usage is TRBV5-1 and J usage is TRBJ2-7; 7 nucleotides agree with TRBD2. This CDR3 spans 15 amino acids. The trim removed 6 bases at V and 2 bases at J, leaving 11 bases unmatched. Germline CDR1 reads SGHRS; CDR2 reads YFSETQ. The CDR3 spells CASNPNPGLTYEQYF. CDR3 nucleotide sequence: TGCGCCAGCAACCCTAACCCGGGACTAACCTACGAGCAGTACTTC. The variable domain in full, completed from reference TRBV5-1 and TRBJ2-7, reads KAGVTQTPRYLIKTRGQQVTLSCSPISGHRSVSWYQQTPGQGLQFLFEYFSETQRNKGNFPGRFSGRQFSNSRSEMNVSTLELGDSALYLCASNPNPGLTYEQYFGPGTRLTVT.

This clone occurred a few times. The V gene is TRBV7-2, the J gene TRBJ2-3, with 7 bases that match TRBD1. Trimming removed 1 base from V and 1 base from J; junction bases left unmatched: 11. The CDR3 length is 18 residues. Germline loops: CDR1 SGHTA, CDR2 FQGNSA. DNA of the CDR3: TGTGCCAGCAGCTTAGGAAGGGGGCTTTGGGTCGGCACAGATACGCAGTATTTT. This sequence encodes CASSLGRGLWVGTDTQYF.

Turning to this clone: Distinct nucleotide sequences in the sample also encode this CDR3. The rearrangement links TRBV7-8 to TRBJ2-1; TRBD2 is a possible D gene (5 bases). V lost 1 base and J 3 bases, leaving 7 bases between the germline ends. This CDR3 has 14 residues. Looked up from germline, CDR1 is SGHVS and CDR2 is FQNEAQ. CDR3 sequence reads: CASSLVGGYNEQFF. CDR3 DNA: TGTGCCAGCAGCTTAGTTGGAGGCTACAATGAGCAGTTCTTC.

This clone was found a few times. The rearrangement links TRBV5-1 to TRBJ2-7; 9 nucleotides agree with TRBD2. V gave up 2 bases and J gave up 0 bases; unmatched junction bases: 3. Germline V CDR1 and CDR2: SGHRS, YFSETQ. The CDR3 is 15 residues long. CDR3 sequence: CASSFLAGSSYEQYF. CDR3 bases: TGCGCCAGCAGCTTCCTAGCGGGAAGCTCCTACGAGCAGTACTTC.